This T cell receptor beta chain was obtained from a study of beta chain features in type 1 diabetes. This clone occurred a few times. No antigen is known for it. Reverse transcription of all isolated RNA meant that expressed TCRB transcripts were sequenced. Sequencing was performed with immunoSEQ multiplex PCR; in TCRdb, only in-frame clones are kept and a portion is missing. This sample has 130,000 or so clones, with roughly 10% found just once. Germline V gene data show CDR1 as SGHTA and CDR2 as FQGNSA. CDR3 size: 13 residues. V lost 5 bases and J lost 6, with 12 bases in between. Whole-study results and caveats: Shortening of TCRB CDR3s, moderate but significant, appeared in all four CD4+ subsets of Type 1 diabetes patients. Naive, central memory and Treg TCRB repertoires appeared more alike in patients than in healthy donors.

The TCR comes from a young man with type 1 diabetes. The V and J genes are TRBV7-2 and TRBJ2-3, with a weak D call TRBD2 (5 bases). The sequenced sample consisted of central memory CD4+ T cells from blood. CDR3 region: CASSRPPGDTQYF. The CDR3 nucleotides are TGTGCCAGCAGCAGGCCCCCGGGGGATACGCAGTATTTT.